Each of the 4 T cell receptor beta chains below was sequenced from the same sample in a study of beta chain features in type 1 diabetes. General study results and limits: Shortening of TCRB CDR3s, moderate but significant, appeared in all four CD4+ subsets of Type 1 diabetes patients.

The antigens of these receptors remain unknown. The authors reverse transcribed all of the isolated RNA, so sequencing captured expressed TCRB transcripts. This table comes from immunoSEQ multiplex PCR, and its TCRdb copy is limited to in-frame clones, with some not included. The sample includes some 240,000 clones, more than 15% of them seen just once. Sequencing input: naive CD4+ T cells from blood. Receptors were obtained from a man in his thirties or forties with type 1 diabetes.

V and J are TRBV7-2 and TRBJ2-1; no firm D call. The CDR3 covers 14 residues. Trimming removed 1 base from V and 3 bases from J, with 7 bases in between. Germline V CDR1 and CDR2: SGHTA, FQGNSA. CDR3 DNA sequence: TGTGCCAGCAGCTTAGGGGCAGTCTACAATGAGCAGTTCTTC. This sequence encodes CASSLGAVYNEQFF.

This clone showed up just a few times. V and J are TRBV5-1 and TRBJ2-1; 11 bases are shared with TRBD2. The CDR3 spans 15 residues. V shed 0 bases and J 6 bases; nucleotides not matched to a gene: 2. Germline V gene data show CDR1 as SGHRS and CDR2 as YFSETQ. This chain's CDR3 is CASSLGLAGSNEQFF. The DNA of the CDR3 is TGCGCCAGCAGCTTGGGACTAGCGGGATCCAATGAGCAGTTCTTC.

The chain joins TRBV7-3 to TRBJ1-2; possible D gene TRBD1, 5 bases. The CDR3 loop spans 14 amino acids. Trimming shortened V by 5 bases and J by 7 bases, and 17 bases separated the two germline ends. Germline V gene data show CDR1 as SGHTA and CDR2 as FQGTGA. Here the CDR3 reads CASSPDRDSFGYTF. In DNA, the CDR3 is TGTGCCAGCAGCCCCGATCGTGACAGCTTTGGCTACACCTTC.

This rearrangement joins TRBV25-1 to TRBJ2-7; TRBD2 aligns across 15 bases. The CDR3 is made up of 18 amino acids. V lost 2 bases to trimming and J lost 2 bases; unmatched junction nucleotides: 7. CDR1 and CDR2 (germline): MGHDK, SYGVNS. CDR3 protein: CASSERDGLAGGPYEQYF. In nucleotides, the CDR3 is TGTGCCAGCAGTGAAAGGGACGGACTAGCGGGAGGGCCCTACGAGCAGTACTTC.